This TCR beta chain was observed in a study of T cell repertoires in cytomegalovirus infection. Across the whole study: Selected CMV epitopes included recently identified HLA-C-restricted ones as well as well-studied HLA-B-restricted ones. Carrying CMV and the relevant HLA type showed in public TCR beta signatures.

TCRdb itself ran the reads through MiXCR, one entry per CDR3 protein. The profile covers fewer than 350,000 distinct CDR3 sequences, with 25% to 30% appearing a single time and around 20% taken by the ten largest. There are 14 residues in the CDR3. Trimming left V 4 bases short and J 5 bases short, with 13 bases between. The germline V gene has CDR1 KGHDR and CDR2 SFDVKD. For this clonotype: Its antigen is still unknown.

This clonotype originated in a human donor in good health (CMV status not recorded). Some clones in this sample may be carry-over from other donors' samples. This sequence joins TRBV24-1 and TRBJ1-2; D uncertain. The sample in question was cultured PBMCs, obtained from culture after CMV antigen stimulation. CDR3 sequence reads: CATSDPYRTYGYTF. DNA for the CDR3: TGTGCCACCAGTGACCCCTACAGAACTTATGGCTACACCTTC.